The clone carrying this TCR beta chain was counted a few times. Its matching antigen is unknown. Trimming took 6 bases from V and 1 from J, leaving 12 bases between them. This CDR3 has 13 residues. The germline V gene encodes CDR1 DFQATT and CDR2 SNEGSKA (reference sequence). At the Johns Hopkins FTIC core, DNA taken from cultured CD4+ T cells was sequenced by way of the Oncomine TCR Beta short-read assay. Genomic DNA was taken out of cultured CD4+ T cells by extraction. TCRdb re-analysed the PCR reads in MiXCR, keeping a single row per CDR3 protein. The table has about 4,200 distinct CDR3 sequences, less than 25% seen once; the top ten hold 20% to 30%. This entry belongs to a study of vaccination and CD4 T cells after COVID-19. Study overall: The convalescents comprised six males and four females, two of them Hispanic. General study points: Relatively small numbers of convalescent patients were studied, with no early post-infection timepoints included.

Treatment described: approximately nine-day PBMC culture with coronavirus spike peptide pools or control peptides (ViraFEST assay). The V and J genes are TRBV20-1 and TRBJ2-5, with D tentatively TRBD1 (6 bases). Sequenced sample: CD4+ T cells from blood, cultured in vitro. The sequence came from a human donor who had recovered from COVID-19. CDR3 residues: CSAARTAQETQYF. In nucleotides, the CDR3 is TGCAGTGCCGCACGGACAGCCCAAGAGACCCAGTACTTC.